The rows below give T cell receptor beta chains drawn from one sample of a study of cytomegalovirus exposure and HLA in healthy donors. Here immunoSEQ multiplex PCR was the method, and the copy in TCRdb shows in-frame clones only, minus some. This table has more than 60,000 clones, around 96% appearing once. The sequencing input was PBMCs. The receptor source for this set is a woman younger than 30 in good health and CMV-seropositive. Each CDR3 is given with its conserved first and last residue. The order of the fields is V gene, D gene, J gene, CDR3 DNA, CDR3 protein. A D gene is named only where the DNA matches it firmly.

V: TRBV27; D: TRBD1; J: TRBJ2-2; DNA: TGTGCCAGCAGTTTCCGGCCAGGGGGCGTAACCGGGGAGCTGTTTTTT; CDR3: CASSFRPGGVTGELFF
V: TRBV7-2; D: -; J: TRBJ1-4; DNA: TGTGCCAGCAGCCCCGAGGACAGTAGTGAAAAACTGTTTTTT; CDR3: CASSPEDSSEKLFF
V: TRBV11-3; D: TRBD2; J: TRBJ2-2; DNA: TGTGCCAGCAGCCCAGGACTAGCGGGAGGGCTGAGGGACACCGGGGAGCTGTTTTTT; CDR3: CASSPGLAGGLRDTGELFF
V: TRBV10-2; D: -; J: TRBJ2-1; DNA: TGCGCCAGCAGTGTTCGGCGGAGTCCCTCCTACAATGAGCAGTTCTTC; CDR3: CASSVRRSPSYNEQFF
V: TRBV6-5; D: -; J: TRBJ1-5; DNA: TGTGCCAGCAGTTACTCGAGCAGGGGTGGCAATCAGCCCCAGCATTTT; CDR3: CASSYSSRGGNQPQHF
V: TRBV5-1; D: TRBD1; J: TRBJ1-4; DNA: TGCGCCAGTGGGCAGGGGGATTCAAATGAAAAACTGTTTTTT; CDR3: CASGQGDSNEKLFF
V: TRBV10-3; D: -; J: TRBJ2-7; DNA: TGTGCCATCGGATGGGGGTGGGGGGACTCCTACGAGCAGTACTTC; CDR3: CAIGWGWGDSYEQYF
V: TRBV9; D: -; J: TRBJ2-5; DNA: TGTGCCAGCAGCCCCATCGGGACAATCCAAGAGACCCAGTACTTC; CDR3: CASSPIGTIQETQYF
V: TRBV11-2; D: TRBD1; J: TRBJ1-1; DNA: TGTGCCAGCAGCAGGGACAGGGCAAACACTGAAGCTTTCTTT; CDR3: CASSRDRANTEAFF
V: TRBV30; D: -; J: TRBJ2-2; DNA: TGTGCCTGTTCCGGGACTCAGAACACCGGGGAGCTGTTTTTT; CDR3: CACSGTQNTGELFF
V: TRBV5-1; D: -; J: TRBJ2-7; DNA: TGCGCCAGCAGCTTGACCTGGGGCAGCCGCTACGAGCAGTACTTC; CDR3: CASSLTWGSRYEQYF
V: TRBV15; D: -; J: TRBJ1-2; DNA: TGTGCCACCAGCAGAGATCAATCACAGTCGACCTTATCCTATGGCTACACCTTC; CDR3: CATSRDQSQSTLSYGYTF
V: TRBV19; D: -; J: TRBJ1-2; DNA: TGTGCCACCCAACATGGGCGGCAGGGAGGCTACACCTTC; CDR3: CATQHGRQGGYTF
V: TRBV4-2; D: TRBD2; J: TRBJ2-7; DNA: TGTGCCAGCAGCCAGGCTAGCGGGAGGTCTTACGAGCAGTACTTC; CDR3: CASSQASGRSYEQYF
V: TRBV28; D: TRBD1; J: TRBJ1-1; DNA: TGTGCCAGCAGTTTAATACAGGGGGCAATTGGGACTGAAGCTTTCTTT; CDR3: CASSLIQGAIGTEAFF
V: TRBV20-1; D: -; J: TRBJ2-5; DNA: TGCAGTGCCGTTAGAGGGGAGACCCAGTACTTC; CDR3: CSAVRGETQYF
V: TRBV27; D: TRBD2; J: TRBJ2-1; DNA: TGTGCCAGCAGTTCCTTTCAGCGGGAGGGCCGGGATGAGCAGTTCTTC; CDR3: CASSSFQREGRDEQFF
V: TRBV28; D: -; J: TRBJ1-2; DNA: TGTGCCAGCAGAAGATCCTCAGGGGTTAACTATGGCTACACCTTC; CDR3: CASRRSSGVNYGYTF
V: TRBV19; D: -; J: TRBJ2-7; DNA: TGTGCCAGTAGTCAGGGGCCCTACGAGCAGTACTTC; CDR3: CASSQGPYEQYF
V: TRBV18; D: TRBD1; J: TRBJ1-2; DNA: TGTGCCAGCTCACCTAAGACAGGGGGGAGTCGTTATGGCTACACCTTC; CDR3: CASSPKTGGSRYGYTF
V: TRBV7-2; D: -; J: TRBJ1-3; DNA: TGTGCCAGCAGCTTGGAGGGTTCAGGAAACACCATATATTTT; CDR3: CASSLEGSGNTIYF
V: TRBV30; D: -; J: TRBJ1-4; DNA: TGTGCCTGGAGTCACGGCTTGGAGGAAAAACTGTTTTTT; CDR3: CAWSHGLEEKLFF
V: TRBV2; D: TRBD1; J: TRBJ1-4; DNA: TGTGCCAGCAGTGTTCGGACAGGGGTCGGTGAAAAACTGTTTTTT; CDR3: CASSVRTGVGEKLFF
V: TRBV4-1; D: -; J: TRBJ2-7; DNA: TGCGCCAGCAGCCAAAGGTCGGGGGATCCGGCCTACGAGCAGTACTTC; CDR3: CASSQRSGDPAYEQYF
V: TRBV27; D: TRBD2; J: TRBJ2-1; DNA: TGTGCCAGCAGTGCCTACTCCTCCGGACTAGCGGGAGTAGGGGACAATGAGCAGTTCTTC; CDR3: CASSAYSSGLAGVGDNEQFF
V: TRBV6-6; D: TRBD2; J: TRBJ2-7; DNA: TGTGCCACCCGGACTAGCGACTCCTACGAGCAGTACTTC; CDR3: CATRTSDSYEQYF
V: TRBV5-6; D: -; J: TRBJ2-7; DNA: TGTGCCAGCAGCTGGGGAGCGCTCTCCTACGAGCAGTACTTC; CDR3: CASSWGALSYEQYF
V: TRBV19; D: -; J: TRBJ1-2; DNA: TGTGCCAGTAGTCAGCAGGCTAACTATGGCTACACCTTC; CDR3: CASSQQANYGYTF
V: TRBV27; D: -; J: TRBJ2-7; DNA: TGTGCCAGCAGATTCCTACAGGGCTCAGAGGTACAGTACTTC; CDR3: CASRFLQGSEVQYF